These 10 T cell receptor beta chains were sequenced from one sample in a study of MAIT cells during Salmonella Paratyphi A infection. Time point of the sample: before S. Paratyphi A challenge (baseline). Flow cytometry identified and sorted MAIT cells as Valpha7.2+ CD161+ T cells. What these receptors recognize is not known. A single record per CDR3 protein comes from TCRdb applying MiXCR to the 5' RACE reads. The repertoire consists of several hundred distinct CDR3 sequences, with approximately 15% occurring once and the leading ten covering 25% to 35%. Whole-study results and caveats: Oligoclonal MAIT cells preferred TRBV20 and TRBV6, with usage seemingly unaffected by infection.

Here the sequenced sample was MAIT cells from PBMCs, taken at the first sampling point of the challenge study. Source of these receptors: a person aged 18 to 75 who was deliberately infected with Salmonella Paratyphi A in a paratyphoid fever challenge study.

V usage is TRBV20-1 and J usage is TRBJ2-7, with TRBD2 matching 13 bases. Unmatched junction bases numbered 15, after V lost 6 bases and J lost 7 bases. The length of the CDR3 is 16 residues. The germline V gene has CDR1 DFQATT and CDR2 SNEGSKA (reference sequence). The CDR3 DNA sequence: TGCAGTGCACTACTAGCGGGGGGGCCAAGTTCGGAAGAGCAGTACTTC. It is translated as CSALLAGGPSSEEQYF.

This clonotype is judged large. The chain employs TRBV20-1 and TRBJ2-7, with D possibly TRBD2 on 6 matching bases. V was cut by 6 bases and J by 3 bases, with 15 bases left in between. The length of the CDR3 is 13 residues. The V gene's germline CDR1 is DFQATT and CDR2 SNEGSKA (reference sequence). DNA for the CDR3: TGCAGTGCCCGTGGGGGGATAGACTACGAGCAGTACTTC. It translates to CSARGGIDYEQYF.

This clonotype is labeled medium-sized (0.01 to 0.1%). The chain recombines TRBV20-1 with TRBJ2-7; 8 nucleotides agree with TRBD2. The CDR3 has 14 amino acids. Germline CDR1 reads DFQATT; CDR2 reads SNEGSKA (reference sequence). The V gene end was trimmed by 0 bases and the J gene end by 3 bases; junction bases not matched to a gene: 4. The CDR3 loop is CSAREAGDYYEQYF. The CDR3 DNA is TGCAGTGCTAGAGAAGCGGGAGATTACTACGAGCAGTACTTC.

This clonotype was found a few times. The chain joins TRBV6-4 to TRBJ2-1, with D uncertain. The CDR3 extends over 14 amino acids. Looked up from germline, CDR1 is MRHNA and CDR2 is SNTAGT. Trimming stripped 3 bases from V and 3 bases from J, with 9 bases between. DNA of the CDR3: TGTGCCAGCAGTGAAAAGGACGGCTACAATGAGCAGTTCTTC. Translating it yields CASSEKDGYNEQFF.

This clonotype appeared a few times. Here the CDR3 DNA reads TGTGCCAGCTCCGGGACTAGCGGGGACACCGGGGAGCTGTTTTTT. Translation: CASSGTSGDTGELFF. The chain links TRBV6-1 to TRBJ2-2; 13 nucleotides align to TRBD2. The CDR3 has 15 amino acids. Trimming took 8 bases from V and 3 from J; bases not matched to a gene: 3. Germline V gives CDR1 MNHNS, CDR2 SASEGT.

This clonotype is hyperexpanded (1% or more) within its sample. DNA for the CDR3: TGTGCCAGCTCACCAGACGGCAACTATGGCTACACCTTC. Its translation is CASSPDGNYGYTF. The rearrangement uses TRBV18 and TRBJ1-2; D unresolved. The V and J ends lost 2 bases and 2 bases respectively, with 6 bases between them. The CDR3 has 13 residues. Germline CDR1 is KGHSH and CDR2 is LQKENI.

On this clonotype: Likely a read error: the CDR3 ends without its conserved phenylalanine or tryptophan. The DNA is omitted, as the CDR3 cannot be located on it reliably, and the CDR3 follows TCRdb's listing. The chain recombines TRBV19 with TRBJ1-6. Germline CDR1 and CDR2: LNHDA and SQIVND (reference sequence). The CDR3 is 14 amino acids long, termini counted. This CDR3 is CASSILTENSPRKG.

This clonotype is labeled as medium-sized. This sequence joins TRBV7-2 and TRBJ2-5, with D perhaps matching TRBD1 or TRBD2 (6 bases each). V lost 1 base, J lost 4 bases, and 10 bases lay in between. CDR1 and CDR2 from the germline V gene are SGHTA and FQGNSA. This CDR3 is built from 14 residues. The CDR3 is CASSLGGAVETQYF. CDR3 in DNA: TGTGCCAGCAGCTTAGGGGGGGCTGTAGAGACCCAGTACTTC.

By share, this clonotype counts as medium-sized. The chain has TRBV6-2 or TRBV6-3 and TRBJ2-3, with a possible D match to TRBD1 (6 bases). CDR3 length: 14 residues. Per the germline V gene, CDR1 is MNHEY and CDR2 is SVGEGT. The ends were cut back, 9 bases at V and 2 bases at J, with 15 bases in the middle. The CDR3 protein is CASSYREITDTQYF. CDR3 in DNA: TGTGCCAGTAGCTACAGGGAGATCACAGATACGCAGTATTTT.

The table lists this clonotype with a count of one. A read error may explain this, as a much larger clone is one base away. This rearrangement joins TRBV20-1 to TRBJ1-1, with D possibly being TRBD1 (6 bases). The CDR3 length is 12 residues. Germline CDR1 DFQATT, CDR2 SNEGSKA (reference sequence). Here the CDR3 reads CSAGVRDTVAFF. DNA of the CDR3: TGCAGTGCAGGGGTTCGGGACACTGTAGCTTTCTTT.